This TCR beta chain was documented in a study of cytomegalovirus exposure and HLA in healthy donors. Assay: immunoSEQ multiplex PCR; the TCRdb copy retains only in-frame clones and omits some. The data show just under 75,000 clones, 94% seen once. The germline V gene has CDR1 SEHNR and CDR2 FQNEAQ (reference sequence). Trimming took off 0 bases at V and 6 bases at J, with 13 bases between the two ends. The CDR3 totals 15 residues. Sequencing was performed on PBMCs. This chain uses TRBV7-9 with TRBJ2-3; a weak D match, TRBD2 (6 bases). The source is a woman aged 18-30 years in good health and CMV-seropositive. CDR3 amino acids: CASSLARETGDTQYF. The CDR3 DNA follows: TGTGCCAGCAGCTTAGCGCGGGAAACTGGGGATACGCAGTATTTT. Based on the CDR3 plus reference TRBV7-9 and TRBJ2-3, the full variable domain is DTGVSQNPRHKITKRGQNVTFRCDPISEHNRLYWYRQTLGQGPEFLTYFQNEAQLEKSRLLSDRFSAERPKGSFSTLEIQRTEQGDSAMYLCASSLARETGDTQYFGPGTRLTVL.